This TCR beta chain is from a study of beta chain features in type 1 diabetes. Overall study results and limits: More deletions and fewer insertions at VDJ junctions were seen in type 1 diabetes patients. All four CD4+ subsets from Type 1 diabetes patients carried moderately but significantly shorter TCRB CDR3s.

Expressed TCRB transcripts were sequenced because the entire RNA isolate underwent reverse transcription. Reads from naive, central memory and regulatory T cell samples averaged about 3.8 million. The repertoire was sequenced with immunoSEQ multiplex PCR; TCRdb's copy has only in-frame clones and lacks some. Of about 220,000 clones in the sample, roughly 10% were seen once. There are a few counts of this clone. The antigen is unknown. The specimen was central memory CD4+ T cells from blood. This TCR was recovered from a man aged 18 to 29 in good health.

Written as DNA, the CDR3 is TGTGCCAGCAGCTTCCAGGGTGGGGGGAAAGAGACCCAGTACTTC. Its translation: CASSFQGGGKETQYF. This chain connects TRBV7-9 to TRBJ2-5; D possibly corresponds to TRBD2 (6 bases). This CDR3 contains 15 residues. CDR1 is SEHNR, CDR2 FQNEAQ, per germline (reference sequence). Between the trimmed V and J ends, which lost 3 bases and 3 bases, there was a span of 14 bases.